Sequencing of this TCR beta chain was carried out in a study of T cell responses to AZD1222 COVID-19 vaccine. The V segment lost 4 bases and the J segment 12 bases; nucleotides outside the gene matches: 10. CDR3 length: 14 residues. CDR1 is WNHNN and CDR2 is SYGVQD in the germline V gene (reference sequence). Sequenced by immunoSEQ multiplex PCR; TCRdb stores in-frame clones only, minus some. The sample consists of 85,000 or so clones, about 86% of them appearing once. Pooling was applied to second doses at about 4 or about 12 weeks. Sequences were derived from peripheral blood, sampled 28 days after the second AZD1222 dose. The genes are TRBV10-1 and TRBJ1-1; 11 bases are shared with TRBD1. This receptor was obtained from an adult who received the AZD1222 COVID-19 vaccine. The CDR3 protein is CASSAGQGDGLSFF. Written as DNA, the CDR3 is TGCGCCAGCAGTGCGGGACAGGGGGACGGTTTGTCTTTCTTT.